The 17 T cell receptor beta chains below all came from one sample that was sequenced in a study of OX40 agonist ivuxolimab in advanced cancers. Some clones are missing from TCRdb's copy, which holds only in-frame ones; the method was immunoSEQ multiplex PCR. The sample contains about 60,000 clones, around 81% of which appear only once. The sample here was CD4+ or CD8+ T cells sorted from blood, taken in a trial of the OX40 agonist ivuxolimab. The source of these receptors is an adult with an advanced solid tumor such as melanoma, head and neck, liver or kidney cancer.

This chain connects TRBV18 to TRBJ2-7, with a possible D match to TRBD1 (5 bases). V was pared by 3 bases and J by 5 bases, with 17 bases between. The CDR3 runs 15 residues. Germline V gene lookup returns CDR1 KGHSH and CDR2 LQKENI. This CDR3 reads CASSPGQPLGNEQYF. The CDR3 bases are TGTGCCAGCTCACCGGGGCAGCCCTTAGGGAACGAGCAGTACTTC.

The gene calls are TRBV4-2 and TRBJ2-3, with TRBD2 identical over 11 bases. CDR1 LGHNA and CDR2 YNFKEQ come from the germline V gene. The CDR3 is 18 amino acids. The V segment lost 5 bases and the J segment 4 bases; nucleotides outside the gene matches: 14. The CDR3 is CASSENGPSGGNPDTQYF. The CDR3 DNA reads TGTGCCAGCAGCGAGAACGGGCCTAGCGGGGGGAACCCAGATACGCAGTATTTT.

In its sample, this clone was seen a few times. The chain combines TRBV19 with TRBJ1-6, with D uncertain. CDR1 and CDR2 from the germline V gene are LNHDA and SQIVND (reference sequence). There are 15 residues in the CDR3. Trimming took off 5 bases at V and 4 bases at J, with 12 bases between the two ends. This chain's CDR3 is CASSGLARYNSPLHF. CDR3 sequence (DNA): TGTGCCAGTAGTGGATTGGCTCGGTATAATTCACCCCTCCACTTT.

The chain carries TRBV2 and TRBJ2-4; D uncertain. This CDR3 comprises 15 residues. The ends were cut back, 7 bases at V and 0 bases at J, with 13 bases in the middle. Germline V lookup: CDR1 SNHLY, CDR2 FYNNEI. The chain's CDR3 is CASIPGFLAKNIQYF. CDR3 DNA: TGTGCCAGCATTCCGGGTTTCTTAGCCAAAAACATTCAGTACTTC. Full variable domain (rest looked up from reference TRBV2 and TRBJ2-4): EPEVTQTPSHQVTQMGQEVILRCVPISNHLYFYWYRQILGQKVEFLVSFYNNEISEKSEIFDDQFSVERPDGSNFTLKIRSTKLEDSAMYFCASIPGFLAKNIQYFGAGTRLSVL.

V usage is TRBV2 and J usage is TRBJ2-1; TRBD2 aligns across 14 bases. From germline, CDR1 is SNHLY and CDR2 FYNNEI. The CDR3 length is 14 residues. The V and J ends lost 10 bases and 7 bases, in that order; junction bases with no gene match: 6. CDR3 DNA: TGTGCCACGGGGGGGACTAGCGGGAGAAATGAGCAGTTCTTC. This sequence encodes CATGGTSGRNEQFF.

The chain carries TRBV7-2 and TRBJ2-1; D is uncertain. The CDR3 spans 14 residues. V lost 6 bases to trimming and J lost 8 bases, with 17 bases between them. Germline assignment: CDR1 SGHTA and CDR2 FQGNSA. CDR3 region: CASRPIRAGDEQFF. The CDR3 nucleotides are TGTGCCAGCAGACCTATACGGGCTGGGGATGAGCAGTTCTTC.

The CDR3 loop reads CASSLPGQGLAGANVLTF. For the CDR3, the DNA is TGTGCCAGCAGCTTGCCGGGACAGGGGCTTGCAGGGGCCAACGTCCTGACTTTC. The chain uses TRBV7-3 and TRBJ2-6; 10 positions match TRBD1. J lost 4 bases, V lost 3 bases, and 9 bases had no gene match. Germline CDR1 is SGHTA and CDR2 is FQGTGA. CDR3 size: 18 residues.

The V call is TRBV14, the J call TRBJ2-1; TRBD2 agrees at 9 bases. Germline CDR1 reads SGHDN; CDR2 reads FVKESK. The CDR3 runs 16 residues. V was pared by 3 bases and J by 3 bases, with 6 bases of the junction left unmatched. CDR3 loop: CASSQLGTSFYNEQFF. CDR3 DNA sequence: TGTGCCAGCAGCCAGTTAGGGACTAGCTTCTACAATGAGCAGTTCTTC. Variable domain in full (rest from reference TRBV14 and TRBJ2-1): EAGVTQFPSHSVIEKGQTVTLRCDPISGHDNLYWYRRVMGKEIKFLLHFVKESKQDESGMPNNRFLAERTGGTYSTLKVQPAELEDSGVYFCASSQLGTSFYNEQFFGPGTRLTVL.

This clone was seen only once. The chain is built from TRBV29-1 and TRBJ2-5; possible D gene TRBD1, 6 bases. Looked up from germline, CDR1 is SQVTM and CDR2 is ANQGSEA. This CDR3 comprises 12 residues. Trimming stripped 6 bases from V and 5 bases from J, with 13 bases between. CDR3 loop: CSVGQMEETQYF. The CDR3 region has the DNA TGCAGCGTCGGACAGATGGAGGAGACCCAGTACTTC.

The rearrangement links TRBV27 to TRBJ2-3; no firm D call. Between the trimmed V and J ends, which lost 5 bases and 0 bases, there was a span of 12 bases. Germline V gene sequence: CDR1 MNHEY, CDR2 SMNVEV (reference sequence). This CDR3 comprises 15 residues. The DNA for the CDR3 is TGTGCCAGCAGTCAAGGATCTCTGAGCACAGATACGCAGTATTTT. The encoded protein is CASSQGSLSTDTQYF.

The chain couples TRBV6-1 to TRBJ1-1; the match to TRBD1 covers 11 bases. The CDR3 is 18 residues long. V was clipped by 4 bases and J by 1 base; unmatched bases: 11. Germline CDR1 MNHNS, CDR2 SASEGT. The CDR3 spells CASSGSRTGGAGNTEAFF. As DNA, the CDR3 is TGTGCCAGCAGTGGTAGTAGGACAGGGGGCGCGGGGAACACTGAAGCTTTCTTT.

V and J are TRBV5-4 and TRBJ1-1, with 9 bases fitting TRBD1. Per the germline V gene, CDR1 is SGHNT and CDR2 is YYREEE (reference sequence). The CDR3 totals 15 residues. Germline trimming cut 2 bases from V and 1 base from J; bases unmatched to any gene: 3. The CDR3 nucleotides are TGTGCCAGCAGCTTACAGGGGGCAAGGAACACTGAAGCTTTCTTT. Residues: CASSLQGARNTEAFF.

The chain carries TRBV2 and TRBJ2-7; D gene unclear. The CDR3 consists of 11 residues. The germline CDR1 and CDR2 sequences are SNHLY and FYNNEI. Deletions cut 3 bases from V and 6 bases from J, with 6 bases between. In DNA form, the CDR3 reads TGTGCCAGCAGTGAGCGGCGCGAGCAGTACTTC. Amino acid sequence: CASSERREQYF.

The V call is TRBV4-2, the J call TRBJ2-5; D perhaps matches TRBD2 (5 bases). Germline lookup yields CDR1 LGHNA and CDR2 YNFKEQ. The V and J ends lost 1 base and 1 base respectively, with 13 bases between them. CDR3 size: 16 residues. DNA for the CDR3: TGTGCCAGCAGCCAAGTTGGAGGACTCCTCCAAGAGACCCAGTACTTC. This gives the protein CASSQVGGLLQETQYF.

This chain uses TRBV29-1 with TRBJ2-7; D gene ambiguous. Germline lookup yields CDR1 SQVTM and CDR2 ANQGSEA. This CDR3 comprises 10 residues. The CDR3 DNA follows: TGCAGTCTGCCGTTCTACGAGCAGTACTTC. It codes for CSLPFYEQYF.

The CDR3 nucleotides read TGTGCCAGCAGCTTTGGTGCGTGGAGAACCGATCAGCCCCAGCATTTT. It specifies CASSFGAWRTDQPQHF. The chain links TRBV7-2 to TRBJ1-5, with D uncertain. Per the germline V gene, CDR1 is SGHTA and CDR2 is FQGNSA. Trimming took off 3 bases at V and 5 bases at J, with 17 bases between the two ends. CDR3 length equals 16 residues.

In DNA, the CDR3 is TGTGCCAGCAGACCTCGGGAGTACCAAGAGACCCAGTACTTC. Its translation: CASRPREYQETQYF. This rearrangement joins TRBV6-5 to TRBJ2-5, with D perhaps matching TRBD2 (6 bases). Between the trimmed V and J ends, which lost 6 bases and 0 bases, there was a span of 11 bases. The CDR3 runs 14 residues. Germline-derived CDR1 and CDR2 are MNHEY and SVGAGI.